The 2 T cell receptor beta chains presented below share a single source sample, sequenced in a study of T cell responses to AZD1222 COVID-19 vaccine (dated by TCRdb to the early 2020s). Receptor amplification or capture employed the immunoSEQ multiplex PCR assay. Sourced from immuneACCESS, this table was stored by TCRdb with only in-frame sequences that have V and J called. A share of the clones is absent; for the studies checked, an unresolved V gene accounts for under half, and the remainder has no known explanation. This sample gives roughly 51,000 clones in total; around 89% of them show up just once. Together, the top ten hold about 14% of the sample. Sample time point, as interpreted from the label and publication: about 28 days (+/-7) after the second vaccine dose. The sequencing used peripheral blood, collected 28 days after the second AZD1222 dose. Source of these receptors: an adult who received the AZD1222 COVID-19 vaccine.

The chain employs TRBV25-1 and TRBJ1-2, with no clear D. There are 11 residues in the CDR3. Trimming shortened V by 5 bases and J by 6 bases, and 7 bases separated the two germline ends. Germline loops: CDR1 MGHDK, CDR2 SYGVNS. The CDR3 DNA reads as TGTGCCAGCAGTAGGGCGGATGGCTACACCTTC. Amino acid sequence: CASSRADGYTF.

The V call is TRBV4-3, the J call TRBJ2-1; 7 nucleotides agree with TRBD2. V was pared by 0 bases and J by 6 bases, with 8 bases of the junction left unmatched. The CDR3 runs 16 residues. Germline CDR1 reads LGHNA; CDR2 reads YSLEER. CDR3 region: CASSQDRGLGSNEQFF. For the CDR3, the DNA is TGCGCCAGCAGCCAAGATCGCGGACTAGGGTCCAATGAGCAGTTCTTC.